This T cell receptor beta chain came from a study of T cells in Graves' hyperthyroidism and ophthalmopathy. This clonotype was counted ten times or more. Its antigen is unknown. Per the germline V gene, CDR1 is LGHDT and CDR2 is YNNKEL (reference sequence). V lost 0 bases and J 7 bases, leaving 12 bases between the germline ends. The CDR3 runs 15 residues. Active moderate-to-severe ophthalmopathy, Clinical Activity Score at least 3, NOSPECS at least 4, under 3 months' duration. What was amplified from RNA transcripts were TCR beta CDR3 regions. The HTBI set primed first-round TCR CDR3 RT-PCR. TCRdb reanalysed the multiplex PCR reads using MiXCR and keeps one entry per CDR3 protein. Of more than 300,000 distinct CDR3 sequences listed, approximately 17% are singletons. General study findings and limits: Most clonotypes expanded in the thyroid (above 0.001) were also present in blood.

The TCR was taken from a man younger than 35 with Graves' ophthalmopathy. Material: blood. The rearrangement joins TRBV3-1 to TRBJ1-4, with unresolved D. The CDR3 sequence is CASSQDHGVVEKLFF. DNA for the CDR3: TGTGCCAGCAGCCAAGATCACGGGGTGGTTGAAAAACTGTTTTTT. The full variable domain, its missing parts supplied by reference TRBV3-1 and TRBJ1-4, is DTAVSQTPKYLVTQMGNDKSIKCEQNLGHDTMYWYKQDSKKFLKIMFSYNNKELIINETVPNRFSPKSPDKAHLNLHINSLELGDSAVYFCASSQDHGVVEKLFFGSGTQLSVL.